The entry below describes one T cell receptor (beta chain). Its antigen is not known. V shed 6 bases and J shed 2 bases, with 23 bases lying between them. Germline V gene sequence: CDR1 LNHDA, CDR2 SQIVND (reference sequence). The CDR3 consists of 18 residues. The data were taken from a study of cytomegalovirus exposure and HLA in healthy donors. Study observations and caveats: Accurate HLA-A and HLA-B prediction from TCR beta sequences was reported for most subjects.

Primers included in the PCR were 60 Vbeta and 13 Jbeta primers. Sequenced by immunoSEQ multiplex PCR; TCRdb stores in-frame clones only, minus some. The sample records about 130,000 clones, over 60% being singletons. J is TRBJ1-5 and V is TRBV19, with D possibly matching TRBD1 (6 bases). The clonotype was recovered from a young man in good health and CMV-seronegative. Specimen: PBMCs. DNA of the CDR3: TGTGCCAGTAGGGGCTACAGGGAGAACTTCGGGGGCAATCAGCCCCAGCATTTT. Protein product: CASRGYRENFGGNQPQHF.